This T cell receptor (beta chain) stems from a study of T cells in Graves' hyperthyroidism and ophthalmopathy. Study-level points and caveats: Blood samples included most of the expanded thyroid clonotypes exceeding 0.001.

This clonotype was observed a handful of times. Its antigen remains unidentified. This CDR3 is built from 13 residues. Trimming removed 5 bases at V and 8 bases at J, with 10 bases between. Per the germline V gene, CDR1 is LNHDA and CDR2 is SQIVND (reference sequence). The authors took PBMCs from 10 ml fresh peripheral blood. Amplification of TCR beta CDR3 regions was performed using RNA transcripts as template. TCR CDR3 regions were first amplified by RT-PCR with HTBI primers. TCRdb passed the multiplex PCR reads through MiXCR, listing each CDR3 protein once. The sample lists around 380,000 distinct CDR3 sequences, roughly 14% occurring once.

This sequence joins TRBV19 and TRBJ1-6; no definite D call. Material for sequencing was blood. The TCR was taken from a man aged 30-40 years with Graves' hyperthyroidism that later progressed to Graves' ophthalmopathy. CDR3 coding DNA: TGTGCCAGTAGTCTCCGATCGGATTCACCCCTCCACTTT. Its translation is CASSLRSDSPLHF.